This is a list of T cell receptor beta chains from one sample in a study of blood T cell repertoires in COVID-19. TCRdb keeps only in-frame clones here, not all; method: immunoSEQ multiplex PCR. The sample lists 300,000 to 350,000 clones, around 85% seen once, with roughly 2% in the top ten. Input material: PBMCs or T cells enriched from blood (not recorded which). These receptors were obtained from a man aged 25 to 40 who had recovered from COVID-19. Both conserved end residues are part of each CDR3. Fields, in order: D gene, J gene, V gene, clone size, CDR3 length, CDR3 DNA, CDR3 protein. D genes are given only for firm matches. Some rows mark clone size as missing; the rest say once, few, many or name a class of expanded clone.

TRBD2 TRBJ2-1 TRBV11-2 - 14 TGTGCCAGCAGCTTAGCCGGACTAGGCGATGAGCAGTTCTTC CASSLAGLGDEQFF
- TRBJ2-3 TRBV6-5 - 13 TGTGCCAGCAGGTCCCTAGGCACAGATACGCAGTATTTT CASRSLGTDTQYF
- TRBJ2-1 TRBV19 once 14 TGTGCCAGTAGCCTCGACAGGTGGTTCGGTGAGCAGTTCTTC CASSLDRWFGEQFF
TRBD1 TRBJ2-1 TRBV2 once 15 TGTGCCAGCAGTTCCGGGACAGGGGGCTGGAATGAGCAGTTCTTC CASSSGTGGWNEQFF
TRBD1 TRBJ2-3 TRBV27 - 15 TGTGCCAGCAGTTCCCGGACAGGGGGCATAGATACGCAGTATTTT CASSSRTGGIDTQYF
- TRBJ2-7 TRBV18 once 11 TGTGCCAGCTCACCCGGCTACGAGCAGTACTTC CASSPGYEQYF
TRBD2 TRBJ2-5 TRBV5-4 few 15 TGTGCCAGCAGATCGACTAGCGGGGGGACCGGGACCCAGTACTTC CASRSTSGGTGTQYF
TRBD2 TRBJ2-1 TRBV14 - 15 TGTGCCAGCAGTCTCCAACGGACTAGATACAATGAGCAGTTCTTC CASSLQRTRYNEQFF
- TRBJ1-2 TRBV19 - 15 TGTGCCAGTAGTAGATCACAGGGCAGAAACTATGGCTACACCTTC CASSRSQGRNYGYTF
- TRBJ1-1 TRBV19 - 13 TGTGCCAGTAGGGACAAAATGAACACTGAAGCTTTCTTT CASRDKMNTEAFF
TRBD1 TRBJ2-1 TRBV7-9 - 16 TGTGCCAGCAGCTTATCGGACAGGGGGGTTACGAATGAGCAGTTCTTC CASSLSDRGVTNEQFF
TRBD1 TRBJ1-5 TRBV24-1 - 15 TGTGCCACCAGTGAGGGGACAGGGGGCAATCAGCCCCAGCATTTT CATSEGTGGNQPQHF
TRBD2 TRBJ2-2 TRBV5-6 - 14 TGTGCCAGCAGCGACGGACTAGACGGCGGGGAGCTGTTTTTT CASSDGLDGGELFF
- TRBJ1-1 TRBV19 - 14 TGTGCCAGTAGTATTTATGGCACGAACACTGAAGCTTTCTTT CASSIYGTNTEAFF
TRBD2 TRBJ2-1 TRBV30 - 12 TGTGCCTGGGTGGTTAGCGGGGGGGCGCAGTTCTTC CAWVVSGGAQFF
TRBD1 TRBJ1-5 TRBV19 - 17 TGTGCCAGTAGTATAGTAAGGACAGGGACTAGCAATCAGCCCCAGCATTTT CASSIVRTGTSNQPQHF
TRBD2 TRBJ2-5 TRBV5-1 - 15 TGCGCCAGCAGCTCCAGTAGCGGGGGGGCGAAGACCCAGTACTTC CASSSSSGGAKTQYF
TRBD2 TRBJ2-5 TRBV9 - 15 TGTGCCAGCAGCTCTAGCGGGGGAAACCAAGAGACCCAGTACTTC CASSSSGGNQETQYF
- TRBJ1-1 TRBV9 - 15 TGTGCCAGCAGCGCAAGGGGAGGGATTGGCACTGAAGCTTTCTTT CASSARGGIGTEAFF
TRBD1 TRBJ1-5 TRBV10-3 - 15 TGTGCCATCGCTTCAGGACAGGGGAGCAATCAGCCCCAGCATTTT CAIASGQGSNQPQHF
- TRBJ1-5 TRBV7-3 few 13 TGTGCCAGCAGCCTACTGTCCAATCAGCCCCAGCATTTT CASSLLSNQPQHF
- TRBJ1-4 TRBV6-5 - 16 TGTGCCAGCAGTTATAAGGGGGGGGCCTTGAATGAAAAACTGTTTTTT CASSYKGGALNEKLFF
- TRBJ2-5 TRBV11-1 - 13 TGTGCCAGCAGCCGAAGGGGTATAGAGACCCAGTACTTC CASSRRGIETQYF
- TRBJ2-2 TRBV7-8 - 15 TGTGCCAGCAGCTTAGGGCAGGCGAACACCGGGGAGCTGTTTTTT CASSLGQANTGELFF
- TRBJ1-4 TRBV6-5 - 15 TGTGCCAGCACCCCCCTTGGGGCGGCTCATGAAAAACTGTTTTTT CASTPLGAAHEKLFF
- TRBJ2-5 TRBV25-1 once 15 TGTGCCAGCGGAGGGGCAGGGGGAGGTCAAGAGACCCAGTACTTC CASGGAGGGQETQYF
- TRBJ2-7 TRBV12-5 - 15 TGTGCTAGTGGCCCCCTTGGACACAAAACCTACGAGCAGTACTTC CASGPLGHKTYEQYF
- TRBJ1-5 TRBV29-1 - 13 TGCAGCGTGATCGAGTATAGCAATCAGCCCCAGCATTTT CSVIEYSNQPQHF
TRBD2 TRBJ2-3 TRBV3-1/TRBV3-2 - 19 TGTGCCAGCAGCCAAGGACTAGCGGGCGGCCCAGGATACACAGATACGCAGTATTTT CASSQGLAGGPGYTDTQYF
- TRBJ1-6 TRBV5-1 - 17 TGCGCCAGCAGCCCAGGACGGGGAGGCCTAGAGCATTCACCCCTCCACTTT CASSPGRGGLEHSPLHF
TRBD2 TRBJ2-2 TRBV5-5 - 15 TGTGCCAGCAGCTTGGGCCGCGGGGGGCCCGGGGAGCTGTTTTTT CASSLGRGGPGELFF
- TRBJ1-6 TRBV27 - 12 TGTGCCAGCAGTTCCCCGACAGGACCCCTCCACTTT CASSSPTGPLHF
- TRBJ1-2 TRBV19 - 15 TGTGCCAGTAGTATAACAGGGACACCGAGCTATGGCTACACCTTC CASSITGTPSYGYTF
TRBD2 TRBJ2-2 TRBV7-9 - 15 TGTGCCAGCAGCTCCACGGGGGGGCAAATCGGGGAGCTGTTTTTT CASSSTGGQIGELFF
- TRBJ2-2 TRBV6-5 - 14 TGTGCCAGCTGTCCAGTCCTGAACACCGGGGAGCTGTTTTTT CASCPVLNTGELFF
- TRBJ1-6 TRBV27 - 14 TGTGCCAGCAGTTTCGGGGGTTGGGATTCACCCCTCCACTTT CASSFGGWDSPLHF
TRBD1 TRBJ1-2 TRBV5-8 - 14 TGTGCCAGCAGCTGGGACAGTACGAACTATGGCTACACCTTC CASSWDSTNYGYTF
- TRBJ2-1 TRBV5-5 - 16 TGTGCCAGCAGCTTGGAAGGTGGTTGGGCAGGCGATGAGCAGTTCTTC CASSLEGGWAGDEQFF
- TRBJ1-1 TRBV19 once 15 TGTGCCAGTAGTTTCCCCGTCGACAGGAACACTGAAGCTTTCTTT CASSFPVDRNTEAFF
TRBD1 TRBJ1-2 TRBV3-1/TRBV3-2 once 14 TGTGCCAGCAGCGCCCGGGACAGGGGGCATGGCTACACCTTC CASSARDRGHGYTF